Each of the 10 T cell receptor beta chains below was sequenced from the same sample in a study of beta chain features in type 1 diabetes. Reverse transcribing all isolated RNA meant expressed TCRB transcripts were sequenced. Here immunoSEQ multiplex PCR was the method, and the copy in TCRdb shows in-frame clones only, minus some. The sample carries more than 150,000 clones, 10% to 15% recorded once. The source material was central memory CD4+ T cells from blood. Source of these receptors: a woman younger than 35 in good health.

The table lists this clone with a few counts. The J gene is TRBJ2-1, the V gene TRBV29-1, with TRBD1 identical over 10 bases. The V gene end was trimmed by 6 bases and the J gene end by 7 bases; junction bases not matched to a gene: 9. Germline CDR1 SQVTM, CDR2 ANQGSEA. This CDR3 comprises 14 residues. The chain's CDR3 is CSVDETGGGNEQFF. The DNA for the CDR3 is TGCAGCGTCGACGAGACAGGGGGCGGGAATGAGCAGTTCTTC.

The CDR3 region is CAISEGGIGRELFF. The CDR3, as DNA: TGTGCCATCAGTGAGGGAGGGATTGGTAGGGAGCTGTTTTTT. The chain employs TRBV10-3 and TRBJ2-2; TRBD2 is a possible D gene (6 bases). Trimming removed 2 bases from V and 9 bases from J, with 13 bases in between. Germline V CDR1 and CDR2: ENHRY, SYGVKD. The CDR3 length is 14 residues.

The genes are TRBV5-1 and TRBJ1-2; the D gene is possibly TRBD1 (5 bases). V shed 0 bases and J shed 0 bases, with 12 bases lying between them. Germline V CDR1 and CDR2: SGHRS, YFSETQ. The CDR3 spans 16 residues. CDR3 protein: CASSLDQKTANYGYTF. The DNA for the CDR3 is TGCGCCAGCAGCTTGGACCAAAAGACAGCTAACTATGGCTACACCTTC.

In this sample, this clone turned up a few times. The CDR3 sequence: CSAGTANTEAFF. The CDR3 DNA reads as TGCAGCGCCGGGACAGCGAACACTGAAGCTTTCTTT. V is TRBV29-1 and J is TRBJ1-1, with 7 bases identical to TRBD1. J was trimmed by 1 base and V by 7 bases; bases with no gene match: 3. Germline V lookup: CDR1 SQVTM, CDR2 ANQGSEA. The CDR3 spans 12 residues.

V gene TRBV6-6 combines with J gene TRBJ1-2; D is ambiguous. The V end was cut by 4 bases, the J end by 6 bases, with 9 bases between. From germline, CDR1 is MNHNY and CDR2 SVGAGI (reference sequence). This CDR3 is 12 amino acids long. The CDR3 DNA is TGTGCCAGCAGTTTCGCGGGCGATGGCTACACCTTC. Its protein product is CASSFAGDGYTF.

This chain links TRBV7-2 with TRBJ1-4; 10 nucleotides line up with TRBD1. Germline V gene lookup returns CDR1 SGHTA and CDR2 FQGNSA. The CDR3 extends over 15 amino acids. Germline trimming cut 5 bases from V and 5 bases from J; bases unmatched to any gene: 5. The CDR3 is CASSPRTGGNEKLFF. CDR3 nucleotides: TGTGCCAGCAGCCCCCGGACAGGGGGAAATGAAAAACTGTTTTTT.

The chain recombines TRBV5-6 with TRBJ2-7, with TRBD1 matching 11 bases. Trimming took 5 bases from V and 4 from J; bases not matched to a gene: 8. Germline V gene lookup returns CDR1 SGHDT and CDR2 YYEEEE. CDR3 length: 15 residues. The CDR3 DNA follows: TGTGCCAGCAGTAGGCCGGGACAGGGGGTTTACGAGCAGTACTTC. Its protein is CASSRPGQGVYEQYF.

In this sample, this clone turned up a few times. Within the sample, other DNA sequences also encode this same CDR3. The CDR3 DNA reads as TGTGCCAGTAGTACACAGGGCTACAATGAGCAGTTCTTC. Translated, it gives CASSTQGYNEQFF. The chain uses TRBV19 and TRBJ2-1; D perhaps matches TRBD1 (6 bases). The length of the CDR3 is 13 residues. The V gene lost 4 bases and the J gene lost 3 bases, with 7 bases spanning the gap. CDR1 and CDR2 (germline): LNHDA, SQIVND (reference sequence).

This clone was detected only a few times. The chain uses TRBV30 and TRBJ2-4, with 9 bases identical to TRBD1. CDR3 length equals 16 residues. Trimming took 7 bases from V and 0 from J; bases not matched to a gene: 10. Germline V lookup: CDR1 GTSNPN, CDR2 SVGIG (reference sequence). CDR3 region: CAFLPGQGLAKNIQYF. CDR3 nucleotide sequence: TGTGCCTTTCTTCCGGGACAGGGTTTAGCCAAAAACATTCAGTACTTC.

This clone was counted many times. This CDR3 is also generated by other DNA sequences in the sample. The chain joins TRBV18 to TRBJ2-3; maybe TRBD2 (5 bases). The CDR3 is made up of 14 amino acids. The V gene's germline CDR1 is KGHSH and CDR2 LQKENI. V lost 3 bases, J lost 3 bases, and 10 bases lay in between. CDR3 sequence (DNA): TGTGCCAGCTCACCCGGTGGCGGGACAGATACGCAGTATTTT. Amino acid sequence: CASSPGGGTDTQYF.